This T cell receptor (beta chain) was recovered during a study of T cell responses to AZD1222 COVID-19 vaccine. General observations from the study: Repertoire samples came only from after the peak T cell response.

By proportion, this clone is medium-sized. Its antigen is unknown. Researchers grouped second doses given at about 4 or about 12 weeks into one pool. TCRdb's table, derived via immunoSEQ multiplex PCR, lists solely in-frame clones and lacks some. Among 26,000 or so clones listed, over 75% were seen once. The sequenced sample was peripheral blood, obtained 28 days after the second AZD1222 dose. The sequence derives from an adult who received the AZD1222 COVID-19 vaccine.

The CDR3 loop reads CASLLAGEWETQYF. CDR3 nucleotides: TGTGCCAGCCTTTTAGCGGGAGAGTGGGAGACCCAGTACTTC. This rearrangement joins TRBV6-5 to TRBJ2-5; 9 bases map to TRBD2. Trimming removed 8 bases from V and 5 bases from J; junction bases left unmatched: 9. Germline assignment: CDR1 MNHEY and CDR2 SVGAGI. This CDR3 region has 14 residues.